These 5 T cell receptor beta chains came from one sample sequenced in a study of early T cells in non-severe SARS-CoV-2 infection (dated by TCRdb to about 2021). Receptors were amplified or captured by 5' RACE. TCRdb lists the instrument as NextSeq 500. TCRdb reprocessed the public reads (quality trimming at Q25 with fastp, clone calling with MiXCR) and kept in-frame beta chains. Each entry is one CDR3 protein sequence, shown with its most common DNA and genes. The sample table lists about 110,000 distinct CDR3 sequences, around 13% of them with a count of one. In total, the top ten clones hold approximately 3.5% of the sample. The sample in question was whole blood, obtained at baseline. The receptors were gathered from an adult who was a healthcare worker with PCR-confirmed SARS-CoV-2 infection or an uninfected control (not recorded which).

V usage is TRBV5-1 and J usage is TRBJ1-2; possible D gene TRBD1, 5 bases. V dropped 2 bases and J dropped 1 base, with 9 bases sitting between them. This CDR3 region has 14 residues. From germline, CDR1 is SGHRS and CDR2 YFSETQ. The CDR3 protein is CASSLTGGNYGYTF. As DNA, the CDR3 is TGCGCCAGCAGCTTAACGGGGGGTAACTATGGCTACACCTTC. The full variable domain, in which reference TRBV5-1 and TRBJ1-2 provide the parts outside the CDR3, is KAGVTQTPRYLIKTRGQQVTLSCSPISGHRSVSWYQQTPGQGLQFLFEYFSETQRNKGNFPGRFSGRQFSNSRSEMNVSTLELGDSALYLCASSLTGGNYGYTFGSGTRLTVV.

The rearrangement joins TRBV3-1 to TRBJ2-7; D is uncertain. Germline V gene sequence: CDR1 LGHDT, CDR2 YNNKEL (reference sequence). The CDR3 contains 11 residues. Deletions cut 1 base from V and 6 bases from J, with 4 bases between. The CDR3 loop is CASSQAAEQYF. The DNA of the CDR3 is TGTGCCAGCAGCCAAGCAGCCGAGCAGTACTTC.

The table lists this clonotype with a few counts. The genes are TRBV9 and TRBJ2-2; the D gene is possibly TRBD1 (6 bases). Germline loops: CDR1 SGDLS, CDR2 YYNGEE. Trimming took 0 bases from V and 2 from J, leaving 14 bases between them. The CDR3 spans 17 residues. In DNA form, the CDR3 reads TGTGCCAGCAGCGTAGCTACTTTAGGGGGAAACACCGGGGAGCTGTTTTTT. Translated: CASSVATLGGNTGELFF.

V is TRBV10-3 and J is TRBJ1-5; 8 positions match TRBD1. The V gene end was trimmed by 5 bases and the J gene end by 3 bases; junction bases not matched to a gene: 6. CDR1 and CDR2 (germline): ENHRY, SYGVKD. The CDR3 runs to 15 residues. Written as DNA, the CDR3 is TGTGCCATCAGTTCTGGACAGGGCACCAATCAGCCCCAGCATTTT. This codes for CAISSGQGTNQPQHF.

V is TRBV19 and J is TRBJ2-7, with D possibly TRBD1 on 7 matching bases. This CDR3 spans 17 amino acids. The germline V gene has CDR1 LNHDA and CDR2 SQIVND (reference sequence). Between the trimmed V and J ends, which lost 1 base and 2 bases, there was a span of 18 bases. CDR3 amino acids: CASSIGRGTEKAYEQYF. CDR3 in DNA: TGTGCCAGTAGTATAGGACGGGGGACAGAGAAGGCCTACGAGCAGTACTTC.